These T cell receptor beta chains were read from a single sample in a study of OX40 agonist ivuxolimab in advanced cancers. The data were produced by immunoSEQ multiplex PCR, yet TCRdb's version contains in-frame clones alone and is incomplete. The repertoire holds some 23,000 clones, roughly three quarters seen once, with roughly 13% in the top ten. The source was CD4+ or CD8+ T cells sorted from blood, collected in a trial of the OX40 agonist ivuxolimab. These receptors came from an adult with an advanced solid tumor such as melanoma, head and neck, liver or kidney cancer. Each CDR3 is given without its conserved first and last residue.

CDR3aa: ASSLGTGIIEAF
j_gene: TRBJ1-1
v_gene: TRBV7-9

CDR3aa: ASSRQGGTGELF
j_gene: TRBJ2-2
v_gene: TRBV6-1

CDR3aa: ASSFTSGGADTQY
j_gene: TRBJ2-3
v_gene: TRBV7-2

CDR3aa: ASSQDRSGGAETQY
j_gene: TRBJ2-5
v_gene: TRBV4-2

CDR3aa: ASSIEQGHSYEQY
j_gene: TRBJ2-7
v_gene: TRBV19

CDR3aa: ASSPPGRGETQY
j_gene: TRBJ2-5
v_gene: TRBV5-6

CDR3aa: ASSLDAGYYNEQF
j_gene: TRBJ2-1
v_gene: TRBV7-3

CDR3aa: SVVANYGYT
j_gene: TRBJ1-2
v_gene: TRBV29-1

CDR3aa: ASSLPTRDGNTIY
j_gene: TRBJ1-3
v_gene: TRBV5-1

CDR3aa: SVEHPLTGTGFRHGYT
j_gene: TRBJ1-2
v_gene: TRBV29-1